A selection of T cell receptor beta chains follows, all from one sample in a study of technical replicates of blood from several donors. Only in-frame clones appear in the TCRdb table, and some are missing; sequencing was by immunoSEQ multiplex PCR. This sample yields tens of thousands of clones, of which around 86% are seen a single time; about 5.1% belongs to the top ten. Specimen: PBMCs. The receptors were gathered from a human donor in good health. Some clones in this sample may be carry-over from other donors' samples. The CDR3 runs from the conserved cysteine through the conserved F or W. Each record gives: D gene, V gene, clone size, J gene, CDR3 protein, CDR3 DNA. A D gene is named only where the DNA matches it firmly. For some rows the clone size is stated as once, few or many, or as a class when expanded; others skip it.

D gene: -; V gene: TRBV14; clone size: once; J gene: TRBJ1-6; CDR3 protein: CASSQVTGLNSPLHF; CDR3 DNA: TGTGCCAGCAGCCAAGTTACAGGGTTGAATTCACCCCTCCACTTT
D gene: TRBD2; V gene: TRBV7-9; clone size: -; J gene: TRBJ2-3; CDR3 protein: CASSLGRDTDTQYF; CDR3 DNA: TGTGCCAGCAGCTTGGGGAGGGACACAGATACGCAGTATTTT
D gene: -; V gene: TRBV7-8; clone size: -; J gene: TRBJ2-7; CDR3 protein: CASSLGLEEGEQYF; CDR3 DNA: TGTGCCAGCAGCTTAGGCCTAGAAGAGGGAGAGCAGTACTTC
D gene: -; V gene: TRBV19; clone size: once; J gene: TRBJ2-3; CDR3 protein: CASSPPGAQGDTQYF; CDR3 DNA: TGTGCCAGTAGTCCCCCCGGGGCACAGGGAGATACGCAGTATTTT
D gene: TRBD1; V gene: TRBV6-1; clone size: -; J gene: TRBJ1-5; CDR3 protein: CAGRTGGNQPQHF; CDR3 DNA: TGTGCCGGACGGACAGGGGGCAATCAGCCCCAGCATTTT
D gene: -; V gene: TRBV5-1; clone size: -; J gene: TRBJ1-2; CDR3 protein: CASSYAGSGYTF; CDR3 DNA: TGCGCCAGCAGCTACGCCGGGTCTGGCTACACCTTC
D gene: TRBD2; V gene: TRBV5-4; clone size: -; J gene: TRBJ2-7; CDR3 protein: CASSPGRGVSYEQYF; CDR3 DNA: TGTGCCAGCAGCCCGGGGCGGGGGGTCTCCTACGAGCAGTACTTC
D gene: -; V gene: TRBV6-6; clone size: -; J gene: TRBJ1-1; CDR3 protein: CASSLEPRVTEAFF; CDR3 DNA: TGTGCCAGCAGTCTAGAGCCACGGGTCACTGAAGCTTTCTTT
D gene: TRBD2; V gene: TRBV4-3; clone size: once; J gene: TRBJ2-7; CDR3 protein: CASSQDPGTSGGHEQYF; CDR3 DNA: TGCGCCAGCAGCCAAGACCCCGGGACTAGCGGGGGCCACGAGCAGTACTTC
D gene: TRBD1; V gene: TRBV19; clone size: -; J gene: TRBJ2-7; CDR3 protein: CASRALGGTGTYEQYF; CDR3 DNA: TGTGCCAGTAGAGCATTGGGCGGGACAGGGACATACGAGCAGTACTTC
D gene: TRBD2; V gene: TRBV13; clone size: -; J gene: TRBJ2-1; CDR3 protein: CASSSVGGEGNNEQFF; CDR3 DNA: TGTGCCAGCAGCTCGGTGGGAGGGGAAGGGAACAATGAGCAGTTCTTC
D gene: TRBD1; V gene: TRBV18; clone size: -; J gene: TRBJ1-2; CDR3 protein: CASSPELGQDHYGYTF; CDR3 DNA: TGTGCCAGCTCACCCGAATTGGGACAGGATCACTATGGCTACACCTTC
D gene: -; V gene: TRBV6-5; clone size: -; J gene: TRBJ1-1; CDR3 protein: CASSYQGRGNEAFF; CDR3 DNA: TGTGCCAGCAGTTACCAGGGGCGCGGTAATGAAGCTTTCTTT
D gene: TRBD1; V gene: TRBV7-2; clone size: few; J gene: TRBJ1-6; CDR3 protein: CASSPGQNSPLHF; CDR3 DNA: TGTGCCAGCAGCCCGGGACAGAATTCACCCCTCCACTTT
D gene: TRBD1; V gene: TRBV6-5; clone size: -; J gene: TRBJ1-6; CDR3 protein: CASSRTGGYNSPLHF; CDR3 DNA: TGTGCCAGCAGTAGGACAGGGGGCTATAATTCACCCCTCCACTTT
D gene: -; V gene: TRBV2; clone size: -; J gene: TRBJ1-2; CDR3 protein: CASSDSGIEDGYTF; CDR3 DNA: TGTGCCAGCAGTGATAGCGGGATAGAGGATGGCTACACCTTC
D gene: TRBD1; V gene: TRBV12-5; clone size: -; J gene: TRBJ2-5; CDR3 protein: CASGSAGTEETQYF; CDR3 DNA: TGTGCTAGTGGATCGGCCGGGACAGAAGAGACCCAGTACTTC
D gene: TRBD1; V gene: TRBV5-6; clone size: -; J gene: TRBJ2-2; CDR3 protein: CASSLGIRGPAGELFF; CDR3 DNA: TGTGCCAGCAGCTTGGGGATCAGGGGGCCAGCCGGGGAGCTGTTTTTT
D gene: TRBD1; V gene: TRBV30; clone size: -; J gene: TRBJ2-7; CDR3 protein: CAWSYRGLSYEQYF; CDR3 DNA: TGTGCCTGGAGTTACAGGGGGCTCTCCTACGAGCAGTACTTC
D gene: -; V gene: TRBV5-1; clone size: -; J gene: TRBJ1-4; CDR3 protein: CASSMEGRENEKLFF; CDR3 DNA: TGCGCCAGCAGTATGGAGGGACGGGAAAATGAAAAACTGTTTTTT
D gene: TRBD2; V gene: TRBV4-3; clone size: -; J gene: TRBJ2-1; CDR3 protein: CASSPAGLAGNEQFF; CDR3 DNA: TGCGCCAGCAGCCCCGCCGGACTAGCCGGGAATGAGCAGTTCTTC
D gene: TRBD1; V gene: TRBV5-1; clone size: -; J gene: TRBJ1-2; CDR3 protein: CASSLKGTGAGYTF; CDR3 DNA: TGCGCCAGCAGCTTAAAAGGGACAGGGGCTGGCTACACCTTC
D gene: TRBD1; V gene: TRBV5-1; clone size: -; J gene: TRBJ1-2; CDR3 protein: CASSLGTGNYGYTF; CDR3 DNA: TGCGCCAGCAGCTTGGGGACAGGGAACTATGGCTACACCTTC
D gene: TRBD1; V gene: TRBV30; clone size: few; J gene: TRBJ1-4; CDR3 protein: CAWSVPGQGGAEKLFF; CDR3 DNA: TGTGCCTGGAGTGTCCCGGGACAGGGAGGGGCTGAAAAACTGTTTTTT
D gene: TRBD1; V gene: TRBV19; clone size: -; J gene: TRBJ2-7; CDR3 protein: CASPGQRSYEQYF; CDR3 DNA: TGTGCCTCCCCGGGACAGCGCTCCTACGAGCAGTACTTC
D gene: TRBD1; V gene: TRBV5-1; clone size: -; J gene: TRBJ1-1; CDR3 protein: CASGDSINTEAFF; CDR3 DNA: TGCGCCAGCGGGGACAGTATTAACACTGAAGCTTTCTTT
D gene: TRBD2; V gene: TRBV7-9; clone size: -; J gene: TRBJ2-1; CDR3 protein: CASSLLLAGPEQFF; CDR3 DNA: TGTGCCAGCAGCTTATTACTAGCGGGACCTGAGCAGTTCTTC
D gene: TRBD1; V gene: TRBV28; clone size: -; J gene: TRBJ1-2; CDR3 protein: CASSQRPTGVGYTF; CDR3 DNA: TGTGCCAGCAGTCAACGACCAACAGGGGTTGGCTACACCTTC
D gene: TRBD2; V gene: TRBV11-2; clone size: -; J gene: TRBJ2-3; CDR3 protein: CASSAGLAASTDTQYF; CDR3 DNA: TGTGCCAGCAGCGCGGGACTAGCGGCTAGCACAGATACGCAGTATTTT
D gene: -; V gene: TRBV5-1; clone size: -; J gene: TRBJ1-1; CDR3 protein: CASSLRNRGGRGNTEAFF; CDR3 DNA: TGCGCCAGCAGCCTCCGAAACCGGGGGGGAAGAGGGAACACTGAAGCTTTCTTT
D gene: -; V gene: TRBV5-1; clone size: -; J gene: TRBJ1-5; CDR3 protein: CASSRELSNQPQHF; CDR3 DNA: TGCGCCAGCAGCAGAGAACTTAGCAATCAGCCCCAGCATTTT
D gene: TRBD1; V gene: TRBV2; clone size: -; J gene: TRBJ1-6; CDR3 protein: CASSTIQGANSPLHF; CDR3 DNA: TGTGCCAGCAGTACCATACAGGGGGCAAATTCACCCCTCCACTTT
D gene: TRBD2; V gene: TRBV5-1; clone size: once; J gene: TRBJ2-5; CDR3 protein: CASGPGLAGVETQYF; CDR3 DNA: TGCGCCAGCGGCCCGGGACTAGCGGGAGTAGAGACCCAGTACTTC
D gene: -; V gene: TRBV4-1; clone size: -; J gene: TRBJ2-7; CDR3 protein: CASSQSPPPRQAPSSYEQYF; CDR3 DNA: TGCGCCAGCAGCCAATCCCCACCACCGAGACAGGCCCCAAGCTCCTACGAGCAGTACTTC
D gene: TRBD2; V gene: TRBV29-1; clone size: once; J gene: TRBJ2-1; CDR3 protein: CSVEDPTSGILYNEQFF; CDR3 DNA: TGCAGCGTTGAAGATCCAACTAGCGGGATCCTCTACAATGAGCAGTTCTTC
D gene: -; V gene: TRBV2; clone size: -; J gene: TRBJ1-2; CDR3 protein: CASSESRSLYTF; CDR3 DNA: TGTGCCAGCAGTGAAAGTCGGTCCCTGTACACCTTC
D gene: TRBD1; V gene: TRBV19; clone size: -; J gene: TRBJ1-5; CDR3 protein: CASSYEGAQPQHF; CDR3 DNA: TGTGCCAGTAGTTACGAGGGGGCCCAGCCCCAGCATTTT
D gene: -; V gene: TRBV7-9; clone size: -; J gene: TRBJ2-2; CDR3 protein: CASSLVFRELFF; CDR3 DNA: TGTGCCAGCAGCTTAGTCTTCCGGGAGCTGTTTTTT
D gene: -; V gene: TRBV4-1; clone size: -; J gene: TRBJ2-3; CDR3 protein: CASSKLGGGSDTQYF; CDR3 DNA: TGCGCCAGCAGCAAGTTAGGAGGGGGCTCAGATACGCAGTATTTT
D gene: -; V gene: TRBV5-8; clone size: -; J gene: TRBJ2-2; CDR3 protein: CASSLDVRVNTGELFF; CDR3 DNA: TGTGCCAGCAGCCTCGATGTTCGGGTGAACACCGGGGAGCTGTTTTTT
D gene: TRBD2; V gene: TRBV7-8; clone size: -; J gene: TRBJ2-5; CDR3 protein: CASSQWRGATQETQYF; CDR3 DNA: TGTGCCAGCAGCCAATGGCGGGGGGCCACGCAAGAGACCCAGTACTTC
D gene: -; V gene: TRBV7-2; clone size: few; J gene: TRBJ2-3; CDR3 protein: CASIPWWLGTDTQYF; CDR3 DNA: TGTGCCAGCATCCCCTGGTGGTTAGGCACAGATACGCAGTATTTT
D gene: -; V gene: TRBV4-1; clone size: -; J gene: TRBJ1-1; CDR3 protein: CASSLREANTEAFF; CDR3 DNA: TGCGCCAGCAGCCTCCGGGAGGCAAACACTGAAGCTTTCTTT
D gene: -; V gene: TRBV19; clone size: few; J gene: TRBJ2-2; CDR3 protein: CATEVGGASGELFF; CDR3 DNA: TGTGCCACCGAGGTGGGGGGGGCGTCCGGGGAGCTGTTTTTT
D gene: -; V gene: TRBV6-1; clone size: -; J gene: TRBJ2-7; CDR3 protein: CASTAGASGSYEQYF; CDR3 DNA: TGTGCCAGCACCGCGGGGGCTAGCGGCTCCTACGAGCAGTACTTC
D gene: TRBD2; V gene: TRBV27; clone size: -; J gene: TRBJ2-1; CDR3 protein: CASSGTNNEQFF; CDR3 DNA: TGTGCCAGCAGCGGGACTAACAATGAGCAGTTCTTC
D gene: -; V gene: TRBV20-1; clone size: -; J gene: TRBJ2-7; CDR3 protein: CSARASYEQYF; CDR3 DNA: TGCAGTGCTAGAGCCAGCTACGAGCAGTACTTC
D gene: TRBD1; V gene: TRBV7-9; clone size: once; J gene: TRBJ2-1; CDR3 protein: CASSPRQGTDNEQFF; CDR3 DNA: TGTGCCAGCAGCCCCAGACAGGGGACCGACAATGAGCAGTTCTTC
D gene: TRBD2; V gene: TRBV5-4; clone size: -; J gene: TRBJ2-7; CDR3 protein: CASSLAGGGVFEQYF; CDR3 DNA: TGTGCCAGCAGCTTGGCTGGCGGGGGGGTTTTCGAGCAGTACTTC
D gene: TRBD2; V gene: TRBV5-6; clone size: -; J gene: TRBJ2-7; CDR3 protein: CASSLAGRGASLHEQYF; CDR3 DNA: TGTGCCAGCAGCTTGGCCGGGCGGGGGGCCTCCTTGCACGAGCAGTACTTC
D gene: -; V gene: TRBV7-3; clone size: once; J gene: TRBJ2-7; CDR3 protein: CASNQGAMSDEQYF; CDR3 DNA: TGTGCCAGCAACCAGGGCGCTATGAGCGACGAGCAGTACTTC
D gene: TRBD1; V gene: TRBV5-6; clone size: -; J gene: TRBJ2-5; CDR3 protein: CASSRTGPGETQYF; CDR3 DNA: TGTGCCAGCAGCCGGACAGGGCCGGGGGAGACCCAGTACTTC
D gene: TRBD2; V gene: TRBV4-2; clone size: -; J gene: TRBJ2-7; CDR3 protein: CASSRTHTGTSGRVSYEQYF; CDR3 DNA: TGTGCCAGCAGCCGTACTCATACCGGGACTAGCGGGAGGGTCTCCTACGAGCAGTACTTC
D gene: -; V gene: TRBV7-2; clone size: -; J gene: TRBJ1-1; CDR3 protein: CASSPSRAELRNTEAFF; CDR3 DNA: TGTGCCAGCAGCCCCTCGAGGGCAGAATTAAGAAACACTGAAGCTTTCTTT
D gene: TRBD1; V gene: TRBV5-4; clone size: -; J gene: TRBJ1-2; CDR3 protein: CASSLRQGEGYTF; CDR3 DNA: TGTGCCAGCAGCCTACGACAGGGAGAGGGCTACACCTTC
D gene: -; V gene: TRBV7-9; clone size: -; J gene: TRBJ2-7; CDR3 protein: CASSSEGAYEQYF; CDR3 DNA: TGTGCCAGCAGCTCCGAGGGGGCCTACGAGCAGTACTTC
D gene: -; V gene: TRBV10-3; clone size: -; J gene: TRBJ1-4; CDR3 protein: CATKDNMNEKLFF; CDR3 DNA: TGTGCCACCAAGGACAACATGAATGAAAAACTGTTTTTT
D gene: -; V gene: TRBV5-1; clone size: -; J gene: TRBJ2-3; CDR3 protein: CASSLTSFQDTQYF; CDR3 DNA: TGCGCCAGCAGCTTGACTAGCTTTCAAGATACGCAGTATTTT
D gene: -; V gene: TRBV7-2; clone size: -; J gene: TRBJ1-2; CDR3 protein: CASSLFFSGSNGYTF; CDR3 DNA: TGTGCCAGCAGCTTATTTTTTAGCGGGTCCAATGGCTACACCTTC